One TCR beta chain is described in this entry. The data originate from a study of T-cell reconstitution after alpha-beta-depleted transplantation in children. Germline lookup yields CDR1 LGHNA and CDR2 YSLEER. Trimming left V 0 bases short and J 5 bases short, with 16 bases between. The CDR3 covers 17 residues. TCRbeta library preparation incorporated unique molecular identifiers. From the PCR reads, TCRdb called clonotypes with MiXCR, one entry per CDR3 protein. The data contain under 300,000 distinct CDR3 sequences, 7.5% to 10% of them singletons. This sequence originates from a human donor who donated a stem cell graft to a child with SCID. The sample consisted of PBMCs from the stem cell graft donor, taken from the stem cell graft. The gene calls are TRBV4-3 and TRBJ2-2; D unclear. The CDR3 loop is CASSQDLRSGVTGELFF. The CDR3, as DNA: TGCGCCAGCAGCCAAGATCTACGGTCAGGAGTAACCGGGGAGCTGTTTTTT.